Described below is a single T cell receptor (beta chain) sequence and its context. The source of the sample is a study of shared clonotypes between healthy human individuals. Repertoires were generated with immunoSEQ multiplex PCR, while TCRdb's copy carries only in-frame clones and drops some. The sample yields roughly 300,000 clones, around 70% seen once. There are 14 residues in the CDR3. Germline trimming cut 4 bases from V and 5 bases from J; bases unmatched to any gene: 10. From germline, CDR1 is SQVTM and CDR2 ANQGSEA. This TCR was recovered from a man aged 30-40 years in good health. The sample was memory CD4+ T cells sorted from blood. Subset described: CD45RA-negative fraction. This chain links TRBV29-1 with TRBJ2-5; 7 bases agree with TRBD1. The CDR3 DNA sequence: TGCAGCGTTGGAGGTAGGGGGCGTTGGGAGACCCAGTACTTC. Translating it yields CSVGGRGRWETQYF. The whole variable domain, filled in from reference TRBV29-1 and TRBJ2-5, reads SAVISQKPSRDICQRGTSLTIQCQVDSQVTMMFWYRQQPGQSLTLIATANQGSEATYESGFVIDKFPISRPNLTFSTLTVSNMSPEDSSIYLCSVGGRGRWETQYFGPGTRLLVL.